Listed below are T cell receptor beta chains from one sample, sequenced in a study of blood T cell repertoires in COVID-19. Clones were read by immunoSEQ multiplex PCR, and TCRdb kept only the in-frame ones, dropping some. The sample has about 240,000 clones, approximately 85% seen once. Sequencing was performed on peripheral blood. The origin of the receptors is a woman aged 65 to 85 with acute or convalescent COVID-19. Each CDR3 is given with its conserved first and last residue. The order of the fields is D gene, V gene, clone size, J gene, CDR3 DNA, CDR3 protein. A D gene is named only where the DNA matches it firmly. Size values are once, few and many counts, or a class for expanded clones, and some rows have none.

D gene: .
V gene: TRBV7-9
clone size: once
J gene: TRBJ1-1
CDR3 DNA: TGTGCCAGCAGCCTCAGGGATGAAGCTTTCTTT
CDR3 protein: CASSLRDEAFF

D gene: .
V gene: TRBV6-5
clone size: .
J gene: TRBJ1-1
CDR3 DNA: TGTGCCAGCAGCCTGGGAGGGTATGGCACTGAAGCTTTCTTT
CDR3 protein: CASSLGGYGTEAFF

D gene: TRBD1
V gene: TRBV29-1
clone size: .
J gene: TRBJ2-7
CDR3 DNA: TGCAGCGTTCACAGGGGGCATTGCGAGCAGTACTTC
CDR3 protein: CSVHRGHCEQYF

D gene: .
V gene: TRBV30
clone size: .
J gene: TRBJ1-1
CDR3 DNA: TGTGCCTGGAGTCCCGGGGGGACTGAAGCTTTCTTT
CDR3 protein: CAWSPGGTEAFF

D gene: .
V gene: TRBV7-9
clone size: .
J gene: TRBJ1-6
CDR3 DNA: TGTGCCAGCAGCTCCCAGACCTATAATTCACCCCTCCACTTT
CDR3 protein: CASSSQTYNSPLHF

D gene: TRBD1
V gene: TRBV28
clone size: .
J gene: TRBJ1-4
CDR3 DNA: TGTGCCAGCAGTAGGACAGGGTCGACTAATGAAAAACTGTTTTTT
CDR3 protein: CASSRTGSTNEKLFF

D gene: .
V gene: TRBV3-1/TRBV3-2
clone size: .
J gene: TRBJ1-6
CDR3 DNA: TGTGCCAGCAGCCCGACGGGAGTTAATTCACCCCTCCACTTT
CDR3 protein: CASSPTGVNSPLHF

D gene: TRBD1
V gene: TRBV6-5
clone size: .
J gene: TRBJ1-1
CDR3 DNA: TGTGCCAGCAGCCCCAGGGACAGGGGGAACACTGAAGCTTTCTTT
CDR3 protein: CASSPRDRGNTEAFF

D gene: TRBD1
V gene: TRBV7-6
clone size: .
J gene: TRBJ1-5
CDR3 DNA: TGTGCCAGCAGCGTTACAGGGGGCGCAGGCAATCAGCCCCAGCATTTT
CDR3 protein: CASSVTGGAGNQPQHF

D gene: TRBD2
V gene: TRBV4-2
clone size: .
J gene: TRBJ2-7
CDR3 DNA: TGTGCCAGCAGCCAGGCCGGGACTAAAGCCTACGAGCAGTACTTC
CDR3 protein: CASSQAGTKAYEQYF

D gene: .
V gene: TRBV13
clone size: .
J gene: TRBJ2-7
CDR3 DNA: TGTGCCAGCAGCTCCCGACAGATCTACGAGCAGTACTTC
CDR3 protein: CASSSRQIYEQYF

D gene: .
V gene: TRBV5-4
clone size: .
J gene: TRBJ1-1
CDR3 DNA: TGTGCCAGCAGCTCACCAACTCGGGGGGCTCACACTGAAGCTTTCTTT
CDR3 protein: CASSSPTRGAHTEAFF

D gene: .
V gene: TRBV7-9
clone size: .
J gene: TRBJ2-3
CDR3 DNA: TGTGCCAGCAGACCAGGGGGCACAGATACGCAGTATTTT
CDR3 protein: CASRPGGTDTQYF

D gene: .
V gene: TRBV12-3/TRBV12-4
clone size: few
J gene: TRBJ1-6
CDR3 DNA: TGTGCCAGCAGTTTAAGCCAACGTTCACCCCTCCACTTT
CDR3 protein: CASSLSQRSPLHF

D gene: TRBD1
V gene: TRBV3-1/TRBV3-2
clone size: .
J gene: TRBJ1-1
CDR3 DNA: TGTGCCAGCAGCCCGGGGACAGGGGGCACTGAAGCTTTCTTT
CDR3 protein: CASSPGTGGTEAFF

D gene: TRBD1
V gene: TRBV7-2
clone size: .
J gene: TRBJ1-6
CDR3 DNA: TGTGCCAGCAGCCCCGACAGGGGTTCCTATAATTCACCCCTCCACTTT
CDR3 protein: CASSPDRGSYNSPLHF

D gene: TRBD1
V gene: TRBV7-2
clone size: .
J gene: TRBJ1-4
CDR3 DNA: TGTGCCAGCAGCCCCGGGACAGCAAATGAAAAACTGTTTTTT
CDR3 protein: CASSPGTANEKLFF

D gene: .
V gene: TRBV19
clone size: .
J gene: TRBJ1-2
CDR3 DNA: TGTGCCAGTAGCCTTATCGGGGGGGCGAGTGGCTATGGCTACACCTTC
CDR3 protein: CASSLIGGASGYGYTF

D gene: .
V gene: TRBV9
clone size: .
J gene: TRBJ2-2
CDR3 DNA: TGTGCCAGCAGCGTAGGCACAGGGAACGGGGAGCTGTTTTTT
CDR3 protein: CASSVGTGNGELFF

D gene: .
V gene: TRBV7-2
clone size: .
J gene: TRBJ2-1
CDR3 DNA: TGTGCCAGCAGCTTAGACCGGAGCCCGCCGGGTGAGCAGTTCTTC
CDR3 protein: CASSLDRSPPGEQFF

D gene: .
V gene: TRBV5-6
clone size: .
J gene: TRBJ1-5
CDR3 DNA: TGTGCCAGCAGCTTGCGACAGCAACTCTATAGCAATCAGCCCCAGCATTTT
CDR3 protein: CASSLRQQLYSNQPQHF

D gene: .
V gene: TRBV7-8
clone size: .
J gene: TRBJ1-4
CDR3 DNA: TGTGCCAGCAGCTTAACTGCTAGAACTAATGAAAAACTGTTTTTT
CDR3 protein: CASSLTARTNEKLFF

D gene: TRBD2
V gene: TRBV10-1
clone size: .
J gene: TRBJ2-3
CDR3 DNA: TGCGCCAGCAGTGATGCCTTTCTAGCGGGGGGTGCCACAGATACGCAGTATTTT
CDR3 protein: CASSDAFLAGGATDTQYF

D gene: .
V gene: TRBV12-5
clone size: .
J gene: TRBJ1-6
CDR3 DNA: TGTGCTAGATGGGGACTTTATTCACCCCTCCACTTT
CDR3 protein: CARWGLYSPLHF

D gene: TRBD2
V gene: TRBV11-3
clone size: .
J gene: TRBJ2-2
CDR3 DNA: TGTGCCAGCAGCATCGGGAGGACCACAACCGGGGAGCTGTTTTTT
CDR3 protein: CASSIGRTTTGELFF

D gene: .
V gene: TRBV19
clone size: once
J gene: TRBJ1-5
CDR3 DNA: TGTGCCAGTGGACCCCTGAAGGGGTATAGCAATCAGCCCCAGCATTTT
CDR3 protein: CASGPLKGYSNQPQHF

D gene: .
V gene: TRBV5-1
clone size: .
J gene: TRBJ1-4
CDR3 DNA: TGCGCCAGCAGCTTAGGACAGAATGAAAAACTGTTTTTT
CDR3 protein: CASSLGQNEKLFF

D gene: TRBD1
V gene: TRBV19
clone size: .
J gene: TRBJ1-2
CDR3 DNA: TGTGCCAGTCACCGAACCGGGACAGCATATGGCTACACCTTC
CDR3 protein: CASHRTGTAYGYTF

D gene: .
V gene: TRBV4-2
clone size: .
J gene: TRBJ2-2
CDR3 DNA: TGTGCCAGCAGCCAGAATCCAGAGAACACCGGGGAGCTGTTTTTT
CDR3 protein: CASSQNPENTGELFF

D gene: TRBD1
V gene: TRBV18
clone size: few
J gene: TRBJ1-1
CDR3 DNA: TGTGCCAGCTCACAGGGGGCCGGCACTGAAGCTTTCTTT
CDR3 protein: CASSQGAGTEAFF

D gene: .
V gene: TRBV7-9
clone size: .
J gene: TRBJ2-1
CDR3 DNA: TGTGCCAGCAGCTCCAGAACCTACAATGAGCAGTTCTTC
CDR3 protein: CASSSRTYNEQFF

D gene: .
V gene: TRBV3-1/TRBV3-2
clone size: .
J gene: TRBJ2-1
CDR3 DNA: TGTGCCAGCAGCCAAGATTTATATGCGGGGAGGTTGAATGAGCAGTTCTTC
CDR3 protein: CASSQDLYAGRLNEQFF

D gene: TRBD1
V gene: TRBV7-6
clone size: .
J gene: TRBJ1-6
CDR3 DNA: TGTGCCAGCAGCTTGGGGACAGGGGACTTTTCACCCCTCCACTTT
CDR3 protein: CASSLGTGDFSPLHF

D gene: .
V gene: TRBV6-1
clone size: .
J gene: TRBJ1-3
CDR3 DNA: TGTGCCAGCAGTGATAGGGAGGGACGCGGGGCCGGAAACACCATATATTTT
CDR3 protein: CASSDREGRGAGNTIYF

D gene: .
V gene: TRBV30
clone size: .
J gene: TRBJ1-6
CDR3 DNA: TGTGCCTGGAGTGTACCGCGACATTATAATTCACCCCTCCACTTT
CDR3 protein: CAWSVPRHYNSPLHF

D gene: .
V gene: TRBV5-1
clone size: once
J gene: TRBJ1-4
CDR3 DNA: TGCGCCAGCAGCTTGGGCAGGGGCAGGGAAAAACTGTTTTTT
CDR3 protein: CASSLGRGREKLFF

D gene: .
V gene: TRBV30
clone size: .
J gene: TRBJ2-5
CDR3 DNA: TGTGCCTGGAGTGTAAACAGGCGGACCCAGTACTTC
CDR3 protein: CAWSVNRRTQYF

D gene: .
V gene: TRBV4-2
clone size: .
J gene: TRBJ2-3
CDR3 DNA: TGTGCCAGCAGCCCTCGGGCAGGGGAAGGTGCAGATACGCAGTATTTT
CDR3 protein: CASSPRAGEGADTQYF

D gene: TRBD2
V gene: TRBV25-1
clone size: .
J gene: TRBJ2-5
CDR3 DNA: TGTGCCAGCCACAGCAACCCGGGGGGATGGGAGACCCAGTACTTC
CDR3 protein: CASHSNPGGWETQYF

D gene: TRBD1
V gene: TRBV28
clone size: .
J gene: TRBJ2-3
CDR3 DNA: TGTGCCAGCAGTTCCGGACAGGGTAGCACAGATACGCAGTATTTT
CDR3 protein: CASSSGQGSTDTQYF

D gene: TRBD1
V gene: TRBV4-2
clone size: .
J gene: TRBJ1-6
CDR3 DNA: TGTGCCAGCAGCCAAGATGACAGGGGGCAGTCGGATTCACCCCTCCACTTT
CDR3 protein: CASSQDDRGQSDSPLHF

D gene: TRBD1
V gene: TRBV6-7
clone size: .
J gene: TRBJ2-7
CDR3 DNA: TGTGCCAGCAGTTGCAACAGGGGAAGAGGCTCCTACGAGCAGTACTTC
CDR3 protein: CASSCNRGRGSYEQYF

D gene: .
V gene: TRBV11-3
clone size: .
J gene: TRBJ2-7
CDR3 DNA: TGTGCCAGCAGCTCACAGGGCCGCGAGCAGTACTTC
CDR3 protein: CASSSQGREQYF

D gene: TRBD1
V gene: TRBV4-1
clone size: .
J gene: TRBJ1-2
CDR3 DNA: TGCGCCAGCAGCCTTTCAACAGGGGGCAGGAACTATGGCTACACCTTC
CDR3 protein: CASSLSTGGRNYGYTF

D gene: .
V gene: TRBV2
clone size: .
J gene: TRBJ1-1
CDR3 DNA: TGTGCCAGCGCGGACAGCCTGAACACTGAAGCTTTCTTT
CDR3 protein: CASADSLNTEAFF

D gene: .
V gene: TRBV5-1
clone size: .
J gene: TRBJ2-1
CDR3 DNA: TGCGCCAGCAGCGACCTTGGGCTAGCGTTCTACAATGAGCAGTTCTTC
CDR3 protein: CASSDLGLAFYNEQFF

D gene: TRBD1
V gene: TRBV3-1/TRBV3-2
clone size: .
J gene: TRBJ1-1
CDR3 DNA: TGTGCCAGCAGCCAGGGACAGCTCACTGAAGCTTTCTTT
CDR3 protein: CASSQGQLTEAFF

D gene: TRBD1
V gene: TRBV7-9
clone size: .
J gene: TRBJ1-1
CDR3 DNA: TGTGCCAGCAGCTTAGGTTACGGGACAGAAGTGAACACTGAAGCTTTCTTT
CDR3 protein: CASSLGYGTEVNTEAFF

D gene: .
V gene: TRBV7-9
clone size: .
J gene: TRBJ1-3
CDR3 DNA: TGTGCCAGCACCGATCGAGAGGAAAACACCATATATTTT
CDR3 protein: CASTDREENTIYF

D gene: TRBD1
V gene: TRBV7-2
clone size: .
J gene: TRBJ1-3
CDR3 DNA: TGTGCCAGCAGCCAGGACAGGGCACGAAACACCATATATTTT
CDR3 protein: CASSQDRARNTIYF

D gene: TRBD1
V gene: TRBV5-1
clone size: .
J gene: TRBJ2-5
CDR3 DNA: TGCGCCAGCAGCCTAAGGACAGGGACAGGGGAGACCCAGTACTTC
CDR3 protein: CASSLRTGTGETQYF

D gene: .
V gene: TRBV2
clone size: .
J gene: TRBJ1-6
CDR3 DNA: TGTGCCTTCGAGGAGGAGGGCTCCTATAATTCACCCCTCCACTTT
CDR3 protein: CAFEEEGSYNSPLHF

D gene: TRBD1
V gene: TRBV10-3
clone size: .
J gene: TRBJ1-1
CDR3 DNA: TGTGCCACCCAATTGACAGGGGACACTGAAGCTTTCTTT
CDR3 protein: CATQLTGDTEAFF

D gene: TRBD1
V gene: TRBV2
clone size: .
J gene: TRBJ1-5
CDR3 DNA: TGTGCCAGCAATGGACAGGGAGTTATAGGCAATCAGCCCCAGCATTTT
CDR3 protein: CASNGQGVIGNQPQHF

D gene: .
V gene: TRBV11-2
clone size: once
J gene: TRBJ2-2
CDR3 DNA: TGTGCCAGCAGCTCGAACCCCCAGGGGAACACCGGGGAGCTGTTTTTT
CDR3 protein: CASSSNPQGNTGELFF

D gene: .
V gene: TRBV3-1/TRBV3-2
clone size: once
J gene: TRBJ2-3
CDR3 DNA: TGTGCCAGCAGCCAATTCGGGACAGATACGCAGTATTTT
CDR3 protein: CASSQFGTDTQYF

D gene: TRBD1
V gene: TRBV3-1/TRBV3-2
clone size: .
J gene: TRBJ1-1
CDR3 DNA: TGTGCCAGCAGCCAGCAACAGGGGGCGCGGTTACGTACTGAAGCTTTCTTT
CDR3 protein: CASSQQQGARLRTEAFF

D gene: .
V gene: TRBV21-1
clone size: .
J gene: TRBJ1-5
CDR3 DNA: TGTGCCAGCATCCCAACAAGGGGTAAGCTTAATAGCAATCAGCCCCAGCATTTT
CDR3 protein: CASIPTRGKLNSNQPQHF

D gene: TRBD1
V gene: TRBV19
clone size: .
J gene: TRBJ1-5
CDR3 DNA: TGTGCCAGTAGTCCGTTGGACACAGGGGGCAGTCAGCCCCAGCATTTT
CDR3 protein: CASSPLDTGGSQPQHF

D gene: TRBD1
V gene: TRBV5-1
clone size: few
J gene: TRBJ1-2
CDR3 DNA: TGCGCCAGCAGCGTAGAGACAGGGAAGCATGGCTACACCTTC
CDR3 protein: CASSVETGKHGYTF